This T cell receptor beta chain was sequenced for a study of T-cell memory formation after mild COVID-19. TCRdb re-called the 5' RACE reads with MiXCR, one entry per CDR3 protein. The top ten clones hold 20% to 25% of a sample with about 240,000 distinct CDR3 sequences, 8.5% to 9.5% of them seen once. The CDR3 sequence is 14 residues long. The V gene's germline CDR1 is MDHEN and CDR2 SYDVKM. J was trimmed by 2 bases and V by 7 bases; bases with no gene match: 4. This clonotype has just a few counts. The sequence came from a man between 18 and 35 years old who had mild COVID-19 (a few samples of this study predate the infection). Cell type and time point are not known. The V call is TRBV28, the J call TRBJ2-3; 9 nucleotides line up with TRBD2. What was sequenced was PBMCs or a T cell subset sorted from them (not recorded which). The CDR3, as DNA: TGTGCCAGCAATCTAGCGGGGCACACAGATACGCAGTATTTT. This encodes CASNLAGHTDTQYF.